This entry lists 9 T cell receptor beta chains sequenced from one sample in a study of T cell responses to AZD1222 COVID-19 vaccine. Only in-frame clones appear in the TCRdb table, and some are missing; sequencing was by immunoSEQ multiplex PCR. The table lists some 90,000 clones, around nine tenths of them singletons. This specimen consisted of peripheral blood, obtained on day 0 of AZD1222 vaccination. These receptors came from an adult in good health.

The chain combines TRBV18 with TRBJ1-2, with D perhaps matching TRBD1 (5 bases). The CDR3 has 13 residues. V was pared by 3 bases and J by 3 bases, with 8 bases between. Germline V CDR1 and CDR2: KGHSH, LQKENI. In nucleotides, the CDR3 is TGTGCCAGCTCACCTCAAGGGGACTATGGCTACACCTTC. This encodes CASSPQGDYGYTF.

V usage is TRBV18 and J usage is TRBJ1-2; D gene unclear. V was cut by 7 bases and J by 1 base, with 10 bases left in between. This CDR3 has 13 amino acids. Germline-derived CDR1 and CDR2 are KGHSH and LQKENI. The CDR3 spells CASFPEVNYGYTF. Here the CDR3 DNA reads TGTGCCAGCTTCCCCGAGGTTAACTATGGCTACACCTTC.

The chain couples TRBV2 to TRBJ2-5, with 8 nucleotides matching TRBD1. Germline CDR1 reads SNHLY; CDR2 reads FYNNEI. V lost 6 bases and J lost 3; bases outside the gene matches: 15. The CDR3 loop spans 17 amino acids. The CDR3 coding sequence is TGTGCCAGCAGCCCAGGGGGACAGGTGAGGGTCAAAGAGACCCAGTACTTC. Translated: CASSPGGQVRVKETQYF.

V and J are TRBV7-9 and TRBJ1-1, with D perhaps TRBD1 (5 bases). CDR1 and CDR2 from the germline V gene are SEHNR and FQNEAQ (reference sequence). Between the trimmed V and J ends, which lost 6 bases and 8 bases, there was a span of 16 bases. This CDR3 has 13 residues. The CDR3 nucleotides read TGTGCCAGCAGTCGTGGAGGGGCCCCAGAAGCTTTCTTT. Amino acids: CASSRGGAPEAFF.

The DNA for the CDR3 is TGTGCCAGCACCAGGGCCGGGACAGGGGGCATGGGCACTGAAGCTTTCTTT. Amino acid sequence: CASTRAGTGGMGTEAFF. This rearrangement joins TRBV5-5 to TRBJ1-1, with TRBD1 identical over 12 bases. CDR1 and CDR2 from the germline V gene are SGHKS and YYEKEE (reference sequence). V shed 6 bases and J 4 bases; nucleotides not matched to a gene: 13. The CDR3 loop spans 17 amino acids.

This clone has a single count. This chain uses TRBV28 with TRBJ2-7, with D tentatively TRBD1 (6 bases). This CDR3 region has 14 residues. Trimming stripped 6 bases from V and 2 bases from J, with 14 bases between. The germline V gene has CDR1 MDHEN and CDR2 SYDVKM. The CDR3 protein is CASSLTTGTYEQYF. DNA of the CDR3: TGTGCCAGCAGCCTTACGACAGGTACCTACGAGCAGTACTTC. Supplemented by reference TRBV28 and TRBJ2-7, the full variable domain reads DVKVTQSSRYLVKRTGEKVFLECVQDMDHENMFWYRQDPGLGLRLIYFSYDVKMKEKGDIPEGYSVSREKKERFSLILESASTNQTSMYLCASSLTTGTYEQYFGPGTRLTVT.

The J gene is TRBJ2-7, the V gene TRBV9, with TRBD1 identical over 7 bases. Germline-derived CDR1 and CDR2 are SGDLS and YYNGEE. The CDR3 spans 17 residues. J was trimmed by 3 bases and V by 0 bases; bases with no gene match: 12. The DNA of the CDR3 is TGTGCCAGCAGCGTAGCCCCGACAGGGATCCAAGACTACGAGCAGTACTTC. As protein: CASSVAPTGIQDYEQYF.

This sequence joins TRBV7-3 and TRBJ2-7; 9 nucleotides align to TRBD1. Per germline, CDR1 SGHTA and CDR2 FQGTGA. The V gene end was trimmed by 4 bases and the J gene end by 6 bases; junction bases not matched to a gene: 4. The CDR3 consists of 13 residues. CDR3 loop: CASSWDRAGEQYF. The CDR3 DNA reads TGTGCCAGCAGCTGGGACAGGGCAGGCGAGCAGTACTTC. Supplemented by reference TRBV7-3 and TRBJ2-7, the full variable domain reads GAGVSQTPSNKVTEKGKYVELRCDPISGHTALYWYRQSLGQGPEFLIYFQGTGAADDSGLPNDRFFAVRPEGSVSTLKIQRTERGDSAVYLCASSWDRAGEQYFGPGTRLTVT.

This clone appeared a few times. V and J are TRBV6-6 and TRBJ1-6; D not certain. Germline CDR1 and CDR2: MNHNY and SVGAGI (reference sequence). The CDR3 covers 14 residues. V was cut by 2 bases and J by 5 bases, with 7 bases left in between. The CDR3 DNA reads TGTGCCAGCAGTTACGACCTAAATAATTCACCCCTCCACTTT. Translation: CASSYDLNNSPLHF.